The 9 T cell receptor beta chains listed next were all sequenced from one sample in a study of CD8+ T cells in alopecia areata. In each case, RNA was isolated and then reverse transcribed into cDNA as the sequencing template. The repertoire was sequenced with immunoSEQ multiplex PCR; TCRdb's copy has only in-frame clones and lacks some. The sample holds about 60,000 clones, around 46% seen once. Treatment in this sample: oral pan-JAK inhibitor, 5-10 mg twice daily. The sequencing here drew on CD8+ T cells sorted from blood, taken between weeks 36 and 40, from a patient treated with tofacitinib. The receptors originated from a human donor with alopecia areata.

The CDR3 DNA follows: TGTGCCAGCAGCTTTATAGAAGATACGCAGTATTTT. Translating it yields CASSFIEDTQYF. The rearrangement uses TRBV11-2 and TRBJ2-3; D not resolved. The CDR3 is 12 amino acids. V was pared by 3 bases and J by 5 bases, with 6 bases between. Germline CDR1 is SGHAT and CDR2 is FQNNGV.

This sequence joins TRBV13 and TRBJ2-7, with D uncertain. This CDR3 spans 13 amino acids. The V and J ends lost 3 bases and 2 bases respectively, with 8 bases between them. The germline V gene encodes CDR1 PRHDT and CDR2 FYEKMQ (reference sequence). CDR3 region: CASSFGKTYEQYF. The CDR3 DNA sequence: TGTGCCAGCAGCTTCGGCAAGACCTACGAGCAGTACTTC.

The CDR3 spells CASSDWAGPYNEQFF. CDR3 in DNA: TGTGCCAGCAGCGATTGGGCGGGACCGTACAATGAGCAGTTCTTC. V gene TRBV11-2 combines with J gene TRBJ2-1; TRBD2 might be the D (6 bases). Trimming stripped 5 bases from V and 4 bases from J, with 15 bases between. The CDR3 extends over 15 amino acids. The V gene's germline CDR1 is SGHAT and CDR2 FQNNGV.

In its sample, this clone was seen a few times. The genes are TRBV25-1 and TRBJ1-2; the match to TRBD1 covers 8 bases. After removal of 5 bases from V and 6 bases from J, the junction contained 8 bases not matched to a gene. CDR1 MGHDK and CDR2 SYGVNS come from the germline V gene. The CDR3 length is 14 residues. CDR3 region: CASSLGQGTNGYTF. Here the CDR3 DNA reads TGTGCCAGCAGTCTAGGACAGGGAACAAATGGCTACACCTTC.

The gene calls are TRBV7-9 and TRBJ1-2; 7 bases line up with TRBD1. Trimming at V came to 2 bases and at J to 7 bases, leaving 10 bases not matched to a gene. The CDR3 runs 15 residues. In germline, CDR1 is SEHNR, CDR2 FQNEAQ (reference sequence). This chain's CDR3 is CASSLNWEGAFGYTF. Here the CDR3 DNA reads TGTGCCAGCAGCTTAAATTGGGAGGGGGCCTTTGGCTACACCTTC.

The rearrangement joins TRBV4-1 to TRBJ2-5; 10 nucleotides match TRBD1. The CDR3 is 18 amino acids. The trim removed 1 base at V and 5 bases at J, leaving 13 bases unmatched. The V gene's germline CDR1 is MGHRA and CDR2 YSYEKL. DNA for the CDR3: TGCGCCAGCAGCCAAGCGATCAGGGACAGGGGTTCGGGGGAGACCCAGTACTTC. Amino acid sequence: CASSQAIRDRGSGETQYF.

V usage is TRBV29-1 and J usage is TRBJ2-3; 10 bases map to TRBD2. The trim removed 3 bases at V and 0 bases at J, leaving 9 bases unmatched. The CDR3 totals 17 residues. Per the germline V gene, CDR1 is SQVTM and CDR2 is ANQGSEA. The CDR3 bases are TGCAGCGTTGACGGGCTAGCGGGAGAGTCTAGCACAGATACGCAGTATTTT. Its protein is CSVDGLAGESSTDTQYF.

The chain uses TRBV5-1 and TRBJ2-7; D gene uncertain. This CDR3 is 14 amino acids long. The ends were cut back, 0 bases at V and 0 bases at J, with 7 bases in the middle. Germline CDR1 and CDR2: SGHRS and YFSETQ. CDR3 sequence reads: CASSLGTNSYEQYF. The CDR3 nucleotides are TGCGCCAGCAGCTTGGGGACCAACTCCTACGAGCAGTACTTC.

The chain carries TRBV7-2 and TRBJ2-7; D is unresolved. CDR1 and CDR2 (germline): SGHTA, FQGNSA. The CDR3 has 13 residues. Trimming stripped 5 bases from V and 2 bases from J, with 10 bases between. The CDR3 is CASSPSGAYEQYF. The CDR3 DNA sequence: TGTGCCAGCAGCCCATCTGGAGCCTACGAGCAGTACTTC.